The 10 T cell receptor beta chains given below trace back to one sample, sequenced in a study of T cell responses to AZD1222 COVID-19 vaccine. Sequencing used immunoSEQ multiplex PCR; TCRdb keeps in-frame clones, though not all of them. Counted here are about 140,000 clones, 75% to 95% occurring once; the ten biggest clones make up roughly 7.5%. This material consisted of peripheral blood, taken 28 days after the second dose of the MenACWY control vaccine. Receptor source: an adult who received the MenACWY meningococcal vaccine as a control.

The rearrangement uses TRBV18 and TRBJ2-2; D gene uncertain. V gave up 0 bases and J gave up 2 bases, with 10 bases separating them. Germline V CDR1 and CDR2: KGHSH, LQKENI. The CDR3 totals 16 residues. The CDR3 sequence is CASSPPVNQNTGELFF. The DNA for the CDR3 is TGTGCCAGCTCACCACCGGTCAACCAAAACACCGGGGAGCTGTTTTTT.

The V and J genes are TRBV7-3 and TRBJ2-3; 11 bases are shared with TRBD2. With V trimmed by 1 base and J by 0 bases, 9 bases remained unmatched. The CDR3 runs to 19 residues. From germline, CDR1 is SGHTA and CDR2 FQGTGA. CDR3 coding DNA: TGTGCCAGCAGCTTAAACGGGGCTAGCGGGGGGACTAGCACAGATACGCAGTATTTT. Translated, it gives CASSLNGASGGTSTDTQYF.

A single count supports this clone. The chain combines TRBV6-2 or TRBV6-3 with TRBJ1-5, with a weak D call TRBD1 (5 bases). The ends were cut back, 5 bases at V and 3 bases at J, with 11 bases in the middle. The CDR3 has 14 amino acids. CDR1 and CDR2 (germline): MNHEY, SVGEGT. The CDR3 bases are TGTGCCAGCAGTGGGACGCTTGTCAATCAGCCCCAGCATTTT. It specifies CASSGTLVNQPQHF.

CDR3 region: CASSDTGVSNQPQHF. The CDR3 DNA reads as TGTGCCAGCAGTGATACAGGGGTTAGCAATCAGCCCCAGCATTTT. The chain has TRBV6-2 or TRBV6-3 and TRBJ1-5; TRBD1 matches 7 bases. J gave up 0 bases and V 5 bases, and 4 bases lay outside the gene matches. CDR3 size: 15 residues. Germline V gene data show CDR1 as MNHEY and CDR2 as SVGEGT.

J is TRBJ1-4 and V is TRBV18; no clear D. The germline V gene has CDR1 KGHSH and CDR2 LQKENI. The V end lost 0 bases, the J end lost 8 bases, and 7 bases lay between the germline ends. This CDR3 region has 13 residues. The CDR3 protein is CASSPPVKEKLFF. The CDR3 DNA follows: TGTGCCAGCTCACCACCGGTGAAGGAAAAACTGTTTTTT.

The chain employs TRBV19 and TRBJ1-5, with D tentatively TRBD1 (5 bases). The V gene's germline CDR1 is LNHDA and CDR2 SQIVND (reference sequence). The CDR3 loop spans 15 amino acids. The V and J ends lost 5 bases and 4 bases respectively, with 15 bases between them. The CDR3 reads CASSLIGTFNQPQHF. DNA of the CDR3: TGTGCCAGTAGTCTAATCGGGACGTTTAATCAGCCCCAGCATTTT.

The CDR3: CASSTQQGQPQHF. For the CDR3, the DNA is TGTGCCAGTAGTACTCAACAGGGACAGCCCCAGCATTTT. V and J are TRBV19 and TRBJ1-5; D might be TRBD1 (6 bases). The CDR3 runs to 13 residues. Trimming removed 4 bases from V and 7 bases from J, with 11 bases in between. Per germline, CDR1 LNHDA and CDR2 SQIVND (reference sequence).

The chain uses TRBV3-1 (or the pseudogene TRBV3-2) and TRBJ1-1; the match to TRBD1 covers 7 bases. CDR1 and CDR2 from the germline V gene are LGHDT and YNNKEL (reference sequence). Trimming at V came to 0 bases and at J to 10 bases, leaving 2 bases not matched to a gene. The CDR3 is made up of 12 amino acids. The CDR3, as DNA: TGTGCCAGCAGCCAAGAAGGGGGCGCAGCTTTCTTT. It translates to CASSQEGGAAFF.

This chain links TRBV7-9 with TRBJ1-5; D remains ambiguous. The CDR3 sequence is 12 residues long. The ends were cut back, 3 bases at V and 5 bases at J, with 5 bases in the middle. Germline loops: CDR1 SEHNR, CDR2 FQNEAQ (reference sequence). The CDR3 loop reads CASSFADQPQHF. CDR3 nucleotide sequence: TGTGCCAGCAGCTTTGCTGATCAGCCCCAGCATTTT.

A single count supports this clone. The rearrangement uses TRBV10-3 and TRBJ2-3; the D is unclear. The CDR3 is made up of 11 amino acids. The V end was cut by 8 bases, the J end by 4 bases, with 7 bases between. The germline V gene encodes CDR1 ENHRY and CDR2 SYGVKD. CDR3 sequence (DNA): TGTGCCATCGGGCTTGCAGATACGCAGTATTTT. Residues: CAIGLADTQYF.